Listed below are T cell receptor beta chains from one sample, sequenced in a study of blood T cell repertoires in COVID-19. TCRdb's copy holds only in-frame clones and misses some; the assay was immunoSEQ multiplex PCR. The sample includes over 200,000 clones, 80% seen only once; the top ten take approximately 5%. Sequenced material: peripheral blood. The receptors come from a human donor in a cohort sampled during active COVID-19. CDR3s include the opening cysteine and the closing phenylalanine or tryptophan. Fields, in order: CDR3 DNA, CDR3 protein, J gene, clone size, V gene, D gene. The D gene is left open where the match is weak. Rows may omit the clone size; those that give it use once, few, many or a size class.

TGTGCCACCAGCAGAGATCGACAGGGCTACGAGCAGTACTTC | CATSRDRQGYEQYF | TRBJ2-7 | once | TRBV15 | TRBD1
TGTGCCAGCAGCCCAGGGGTTGCGGGAAACACCATATATTTT | CASSPGVAGNTIYF | TRBJ1-3 | . | TRBV9 | .
TGCGCCAGCAGCCAAGATTACGTCAGTCTGCCATCCTACGAGCAGTACTTC | CASSQDYVSLPSYEQYF | TRBJ2-7 | many | TRBV4-1 | .
TGTGCCAGCAGCTTAGAGTCAACCGGGTCGGGAAACACCATATATTTT | CASSLESTGSGNTIYF | TRBJ1-3 | . | TRBV7-2 | .
TGTGCCAGCAGTTTTGGGGGCGGCCCTAACTATGGCTACACCTTC | CASSFGGGPNYGYTF | TRBJ1-2 | . | TRBV28 | .
TGTGCCAGCAGCTTGGACAAGTATTTCTCCTACGAGCAGTACTTC | CASSLDKYFSYEQYF | TRBJ2-7 | . | TRBV5-8 | .
TGTGCCAGCAGTTTAGGCAGGGAGGACTATGGCTACACCTTC | CASSLGREDYGYTF | TRBJ1-2 | . | TRBV28 | .
TGTGCCAGCAGCTTCCAGACAGGGGAGGGAAACACCATATATTTT | CASSFQTGEGNTIYF | TRBJ1-3 | once | TRBV11-2 | TRBD1
TGTGCCTGGAGTAAGGGGGCAGACACTGAAGCTTTCTTT | CAWSKGADTEAFF | TRBJ1-1 | . | TRBV30 | TRBD1
TGTGCCAGCAGTACAGGGGAGAGGAATTCACCCCTCCACTTT | CASSTGERNSPLHF | TRBJ1-6 | . | TRBV7-2 | TRBD1
TGTGCCAGCAGCCAAGATTTAACTAGCGGGGCCCTGGGGGAGACCGGGGAGCTGTTTTTT | CASSQDLTSGALGETGELFF | TRBJ2-2 | . | TRBV4-2 | TRBD2
TGTGCCAGCAGCTTTGACAGGGTCACTGAAGCTTTCTTT | CASSFDRVTEAFF | TRBJ1-1 | once | TRBV11-3 | TRBD1
TGTGCCTGGAGTCTGGTGGGCGCTATGGGCTACACCTTC | CAWSLVGAMGYTF | TRBJ1-2 | . | TRBV30 | .
TGTGCCAGCTCACCACGGAGAACTGACACTGAAGCTTTCTTT | CASSPRRTDTEAFF | TRBJ1-1 | . | TRBV18 | .
TGTGCCAGCAGTGCATCCGGGACTAGCGGATCCTACGAGCAGTACTTC | CASSASGTSGSYEQYF | TRBJ2-7 | . | TRBV6-1 | TRBD2
TGCAGTGCTAGTGGAGCCCTCTCCTATAATTCACCCCTCCACTTT | CSASGALSYNSPLHF | TRBJ1-6 | . | TRBV20-1 | .
TGTGCCAGCTCACCCGACAGGGCAGGTCAGCCCCAGCATTTT | CASSPDRAGQPQHF | TRBJ1-5 | . | TRBV18 | TRBD1
TGTGCCAGCAGGACTAGCGGGCATTCCTACAATGAGCAGTTCTTC | CASRTSGHSYNEQFF | TRBJ2-1 | . | TRBV6-6 | TRBD2
TGTGCCAGCAGCCCTCCGGAGGCGATGGAAGACACCATATATTTT | CASSPPEAMEDTIYF | TRBJ1-3 | . | TRBV3-1/TRBV3-2 | .
TGCGCCAGCAGTGAGTCGAGAGGAACTGAAGCTTTCTTT | CASSESRGTEAFF | TRBJ1-1 | many | TRBV10-2 | .
TGTGCCAGCAGCCCGAGGGGGCTTCACTACGAGCAGTACTTC | CASSPRGLHYEQYF | TRBJ2-7 | . | TRBV11-2 | TRBD1
TGTGCCAGCAGCGAGGGACAGGCCCGCTATGGCTACACCTTC | CASSEGQARYGYTF | TRBJ1-2 | . | TRBV9 | TRBD1
TGTGCCAGCAGCCAAATAACAGGGGGCCACACTGAAGCTTTCTTT | CASSQITGGHTEAFF | TRBJ1-1 | . | TRBV5-4 | TRBD1
TGTGCCAGCAGCTTAGCGAGCGGGGGTCCCTACGAGCAGTACTTC | CASSLASGGPYEQYF | TRBJ2-7 | once | TRBV7-2 | TRBD2
TGTGCCAGCTCACCACAGCAAAGCGGTCAAGAGACCCAGTACTTC | CASSPQQSGQETQYF | TRBJ2-5 | . | TRBV18 | .
TGTGCCAGCAGTTACGATTCGGGGTCGAACACTGAAGCTTTCTTT | CASSYDSGSNTEAFF | TRBJ1-1 | . | TRBV6-5 | .
TGTGCCAGCAGTTTAAGAGTTGCTAGCGGGATTACCTACGAGCAGTACTTC | CASSLRVASGITYEQYF | TRBJ2-7 | . | TRBV27 | TRBD2
TGTGCCTGGAGGATGGCGGGAGGGTCCTACGAGCAGTACTTC | CAWRMAGGSYEQYF | TRBJ2-7 | few | TRBV30 | TRBD2
TGTGCCAGCTCCCAGGGGTCGAACACCGGGGAGCTGTTTTTT | CASSQGSNTGELFF | TRBJ2-2 | once | TRBV18 | .
TGTGCCAGCACCTGGGACAGGGGGGGCTACACCTTC | CASTWDRGGYTF | TRBJ1-2 | . | TRBV7-9 | TRBD1
TGTGCCACCAGTGATCCCACCGGTAGCGGGAGGTGGTACAATGAGCAGTTCTTC | CATSDPTGSGRWYNEQFF | TRBJ2-1 | . | TRBV24-1 | TRBD2
TGTGCCACCAGCAGTGGACAAGGCTTAGCGGGAAACTCCTACGAGCAGTACTTC | CATSSGQGLAGNSYEQYF | TRBJ2-7 | . | TRBV15 | TRBD2
TGTGCCAGTAGGCTGTCAGGCCTTAACTATGGCTACACCTTC | CASRLSGLNYGYTF | TRBJ1-2 | . | TRBV19 | .
TGTGCCAGCAGCTTAGGACAGTCTTGGGAAAAACTGTTTTTT | CASSLGQSWEKLFF | TRBJ1-4 | few | TRBV7-9 | .
TGTGCCAGCAGTGAGGTGGGGGCCTCCTACGAGCAGTACTTC | CASSEVGASYEQYF | TRBJ2-7 | . | TRBV2 | .
TGTGCCAGCAGCGGCGGGAGGGGTTACAATGAGCAGTTCTTC | CASSGGRGYNEQFF | TRBJ2-1 | . | TRBV9 | TRBD2
TGCAGCGTTGAGATGAGGATGCGGGACACTGAAGCTTTCTTT | CSVEMRMRDTEAFF | TRBJ1-1 | . | TRBV29-1 | .
TGTGCCAGCACCCCCCGCCGGGACAGGTCTCATGAGCAGTTCTTC | CASTPRRDRSHEQFF | TRBJ2-1 | . | TRBV6-6 | TRBD1
TGTGCCAGCAGCCCACCAATTAGGCAGGGTGGCTACACCTTC | CASSPPIRQGGYTF | TRBJ1-2 | . | TRBV7-9 | .
TGTGCCACCAGTGAAAATACAGGGGGCCGAGAGACCCAGTACTTC | CATSENTGGRETQYF | TRBJ2-5 | . | TRBV24-1 | TRBD1